The T cell receptor (beta chain) described here comes from a study of cytomegalovirus exposure and HLA in healthy donors. Overall study: Of some 400 genotyped donors, about 81% clustered with self-reported Caucasian donors.

General observations from the study: TCR beta chain V- and J-gene trimming was linked, in a later analysis, to a missense variant in DCLRE1C.

With 60 Vbeta and 13 Jbeta primers, the PCR was carried out. The method was immunoSEQ multiplex PCR; TCRdb's version includes in-frame clones alone and lacks a portion of them. The sample consists of 110,000 or so clones, around 77% of them appearing once. There are 15 residues in the CDR3. In germline, CDR1 is SEHNR, CDR2 FQNEAQ (reference sequence). Trimming removed 1 base from V and 3 bases from J, with 10 bases in between. As concerns this clone: What it binds is not known.

The sequencing input was PBMCs. V gene TRBV7-9 combines with J gene TRBJ1-5, with unresolved D. The source of this sequence is a man over 45 in good health and CMV-seropositive. CDR3 DNA: TGTGCCAGCAGCTTAGAGGTCGGGGACAATCAGCCCCAGCATTTT. Translated: CASSLEVGDNQPQHF.